This T cell receptor (beta chain) stems from a study of blood T cells in healthy people across ages. A second roughly 6 to 12 cycle PCR used barcoded and J-beta primers. From the 5' RACE reads, TCRdb called clonotypes with MiXCR, one entry per CDR3 protein. The sample records fewer than 900,000 distinct CDR3 sequences, roughly 45% being singletons. From germline, CDR1 is SGHRS and CDR2 YFSETQ. CDR3 size: 14 residues. Between the trimmed V and J ends, which lost 5 bases and 3 bases, there was a span of 13 bases. The chain recombines TRBV5-1 with TRBJ2-3; a weak D match, TRBD2 (5 bases). The sequence came from a woman aged 55-75 years in good health. The sample comprised blood. The CDR3 reads CASSEGVVTDTQYF. CDR3 DNA: TGCGCCAGCAGTGAGGGTGTGGTGACAGATACGCAGTATTTT.